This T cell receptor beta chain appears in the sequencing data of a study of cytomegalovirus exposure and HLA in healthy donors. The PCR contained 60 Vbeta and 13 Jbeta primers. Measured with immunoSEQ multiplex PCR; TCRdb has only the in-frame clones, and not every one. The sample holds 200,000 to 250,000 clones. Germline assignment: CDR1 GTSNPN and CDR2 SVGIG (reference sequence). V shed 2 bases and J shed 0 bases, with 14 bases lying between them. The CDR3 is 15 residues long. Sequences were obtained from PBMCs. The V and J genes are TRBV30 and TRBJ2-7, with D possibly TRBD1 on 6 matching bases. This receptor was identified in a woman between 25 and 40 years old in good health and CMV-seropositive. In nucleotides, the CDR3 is TGTGCCTGGAGTAGGAGGACAGTGACCTCCTACGAGCAGTACTTC. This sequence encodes CAWSRRTVTSYEQYF.